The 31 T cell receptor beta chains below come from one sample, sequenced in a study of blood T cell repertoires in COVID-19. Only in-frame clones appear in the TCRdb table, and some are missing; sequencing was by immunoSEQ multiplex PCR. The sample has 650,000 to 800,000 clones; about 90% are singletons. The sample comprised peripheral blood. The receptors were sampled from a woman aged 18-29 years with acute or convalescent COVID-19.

CDR3 coding DNA: TGTGCCAGCGGCCGGGGATACACTGAAGCTTTCTTT. It yields the protein CASGRGYTEAFF. The chain combines TRBV25-1 with TRBJ1-1; D gene unclear. From germline, CDR1 is MGHDK and CDR2 SYGVNS. The CDR3 runs 12 residues. Trimming shortened V by 8 bases and J by 3 bases, and 10 bases separated the two germline ends.

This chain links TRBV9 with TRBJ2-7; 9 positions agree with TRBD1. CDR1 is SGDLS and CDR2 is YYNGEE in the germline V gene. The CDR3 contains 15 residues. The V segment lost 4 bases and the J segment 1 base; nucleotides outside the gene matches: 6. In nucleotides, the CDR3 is TGTGCCAGCAGCATAGCCGGGACAGGGTCCTACGAGCAGTACTTC. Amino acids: CASSIAGTGSYEQYF. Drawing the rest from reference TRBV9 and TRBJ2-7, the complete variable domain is DSGVTQTPKHLITATGQRVTLRCSPRSGDLSVYWYQQSLDQGLQFLIQYYNGEERAKGNILERFSAQQFPDLHSELNLSSLELGDSALYFCASSIAGTGSYEQYFGPGTRLTVT.

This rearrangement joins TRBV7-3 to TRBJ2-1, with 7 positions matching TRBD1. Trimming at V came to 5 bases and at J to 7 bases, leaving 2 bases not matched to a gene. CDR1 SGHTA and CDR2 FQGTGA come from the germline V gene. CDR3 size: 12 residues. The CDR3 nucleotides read TGTGCCAGCAGCCAGGGGGATAATGAGCAGTTCTTC. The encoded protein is CASSQGDNEQFF.

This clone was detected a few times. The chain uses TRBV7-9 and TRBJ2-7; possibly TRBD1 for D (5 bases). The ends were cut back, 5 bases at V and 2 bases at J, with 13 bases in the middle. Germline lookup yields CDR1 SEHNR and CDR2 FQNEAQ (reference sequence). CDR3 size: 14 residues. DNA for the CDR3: TGTGCCAGCAGCCCTCCGGCAGGGACCTACGAGCAGTACTTC. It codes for CASSPPAGTYEQYF.

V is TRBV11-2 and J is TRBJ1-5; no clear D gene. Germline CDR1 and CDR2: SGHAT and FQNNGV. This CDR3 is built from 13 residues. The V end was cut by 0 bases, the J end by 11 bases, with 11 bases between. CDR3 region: CASSLEQFRTQHF. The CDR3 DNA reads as TGTGCCAGCAGCTTAGAGCAGTTCAGGACCCAGCATTTT.

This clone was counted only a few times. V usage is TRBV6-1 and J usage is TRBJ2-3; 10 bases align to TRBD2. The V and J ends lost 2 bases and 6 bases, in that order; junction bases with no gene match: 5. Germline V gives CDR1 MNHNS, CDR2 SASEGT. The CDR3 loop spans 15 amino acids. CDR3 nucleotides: TGTGCCAGCAGTGAACTAGCGGGGGCGGGGGATACGCAGTATTTT. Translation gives CASSELAGAGDTQYF.

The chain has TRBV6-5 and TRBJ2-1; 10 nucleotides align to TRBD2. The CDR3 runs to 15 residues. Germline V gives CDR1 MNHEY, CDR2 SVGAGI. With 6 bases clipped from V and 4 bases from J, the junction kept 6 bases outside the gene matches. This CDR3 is CASRLGSGGYNEQFF. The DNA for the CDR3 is TGTGCCAGCAGGTTGGGTAGCGGGGGGTACAATGAGCAGTTCTTC.

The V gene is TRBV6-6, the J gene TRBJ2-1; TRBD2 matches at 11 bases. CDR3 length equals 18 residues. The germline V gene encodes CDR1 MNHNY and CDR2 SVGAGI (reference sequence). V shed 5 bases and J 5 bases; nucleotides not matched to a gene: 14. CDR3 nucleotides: TGTGCCAGCAGTCTTAGCGGGGGGGCCTTCTTCATCCACAATGAGCAGTTCTTC. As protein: CASSLSGGAFFIHNEQFF.

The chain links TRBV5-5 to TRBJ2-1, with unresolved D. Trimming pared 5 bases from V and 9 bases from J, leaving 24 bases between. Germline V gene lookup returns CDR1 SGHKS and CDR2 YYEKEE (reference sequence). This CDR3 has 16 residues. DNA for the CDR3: TGTGCCAGCAGAGGTATCGGGTCGACCATGGCCATTGAGCAGTTCTTC. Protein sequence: CASRGIGSTMAIEQFF.

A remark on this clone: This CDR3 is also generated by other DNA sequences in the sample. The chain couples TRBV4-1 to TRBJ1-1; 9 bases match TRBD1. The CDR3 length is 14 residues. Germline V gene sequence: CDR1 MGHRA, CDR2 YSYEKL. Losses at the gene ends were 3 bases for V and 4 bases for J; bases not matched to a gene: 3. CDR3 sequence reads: CASSQGQGGTEAFF. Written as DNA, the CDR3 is TGCGCCAGCAGCCAGGGACAGGGTGGCACTGAAGCTTTCTTT.

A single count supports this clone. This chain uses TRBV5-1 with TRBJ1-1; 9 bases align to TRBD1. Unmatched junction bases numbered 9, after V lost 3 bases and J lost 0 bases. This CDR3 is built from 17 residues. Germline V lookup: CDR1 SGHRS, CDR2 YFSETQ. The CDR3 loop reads CASSYGQGSELNTEAFF. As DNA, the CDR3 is TGCGCCAGCAGCTACGGACAGGGGTCGGAGCTGAACACTGAAGCTTTCTTT.

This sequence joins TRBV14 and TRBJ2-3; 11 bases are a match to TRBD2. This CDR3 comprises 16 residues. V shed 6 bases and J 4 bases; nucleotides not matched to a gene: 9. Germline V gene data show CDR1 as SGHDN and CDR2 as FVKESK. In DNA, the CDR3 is TGTGCCAGCAGTCGTCTAGCGGGGGGTGTAGCAGATACGCAGTATTTT. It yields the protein CASSRLAGGVADTQYF.

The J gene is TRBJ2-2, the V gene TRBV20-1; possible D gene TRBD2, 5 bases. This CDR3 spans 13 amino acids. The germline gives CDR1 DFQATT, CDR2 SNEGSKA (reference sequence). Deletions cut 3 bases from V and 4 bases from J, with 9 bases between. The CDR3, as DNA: TGCAGTGCTAGTACTAGTTCCACCGGGGAGCTGTTTTTT. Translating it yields CSASTSSTGELFF.

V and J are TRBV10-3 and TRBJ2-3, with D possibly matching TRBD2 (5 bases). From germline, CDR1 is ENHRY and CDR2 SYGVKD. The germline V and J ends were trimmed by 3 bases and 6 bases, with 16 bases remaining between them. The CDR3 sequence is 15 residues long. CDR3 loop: CAISDRAGVRDTQYF. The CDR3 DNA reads TGTGCCATCAGTGATCGGGCCGGGGTACGGGATACGCAGTATTTT.

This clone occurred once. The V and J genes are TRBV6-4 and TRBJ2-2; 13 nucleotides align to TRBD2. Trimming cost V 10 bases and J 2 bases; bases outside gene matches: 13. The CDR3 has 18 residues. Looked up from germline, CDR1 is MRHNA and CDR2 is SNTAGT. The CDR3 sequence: CATPGVTSGGHNTGELFF. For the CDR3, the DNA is TGTGCCACCCCGGGGGTGACTAGCGGGGGGCACAACACCGGGGAGCTGTTTTTT.

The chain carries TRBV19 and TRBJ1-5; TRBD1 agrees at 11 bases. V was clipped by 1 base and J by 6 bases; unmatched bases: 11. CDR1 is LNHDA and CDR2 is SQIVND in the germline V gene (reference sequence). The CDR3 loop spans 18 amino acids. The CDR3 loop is CASSIGGQGARGGQPQHF. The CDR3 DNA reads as TGTGCCAGTAGTATAGGAGGACAGGGGGCAAGAGGGGGTCAGCCCCAGCATTTT.

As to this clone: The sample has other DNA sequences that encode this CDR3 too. The CDR3 protein is CASSLTATGGQPQHF. Here the CDR3 DNA reads TGTGCCAGCAGCTTAACGGCGACAGGGGGTCAGCCCCAGCATTTT. V gene TRBV7-2 combines with J gene TRBJ1-5, with TRBD1 identical over 9 bases. Germline CDR1 is SGHTA and CDR2 is FQGNSA. Germline trimming cut 2 bases from V and 6 bases from J; bases unmatched to any gene: 5. The CDR3 extends over 15 amino acids.

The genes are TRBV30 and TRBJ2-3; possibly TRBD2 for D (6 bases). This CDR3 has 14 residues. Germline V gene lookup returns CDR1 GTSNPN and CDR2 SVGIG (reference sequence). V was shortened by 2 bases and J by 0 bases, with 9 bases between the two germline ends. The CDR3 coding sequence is TGTGCCTGGAGTATCAGCGGGAGCACAGATACGCAGTATTTT. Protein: CAWSISGSTDTQYF.

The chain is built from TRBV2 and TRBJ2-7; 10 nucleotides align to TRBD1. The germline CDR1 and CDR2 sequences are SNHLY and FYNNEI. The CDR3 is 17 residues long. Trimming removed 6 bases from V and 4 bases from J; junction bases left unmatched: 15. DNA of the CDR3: TGTGCCAGCAGACTAATGAATGCGGGACAGGGGAAATACGAGCAGTACTTC. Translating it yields CASRLMNAGQGKYEQYF.

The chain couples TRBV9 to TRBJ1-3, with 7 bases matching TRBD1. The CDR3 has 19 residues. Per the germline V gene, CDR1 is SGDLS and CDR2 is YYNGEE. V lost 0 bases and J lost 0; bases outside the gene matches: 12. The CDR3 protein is CASSVEGWAGGLSGNTIYF. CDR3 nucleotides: TGTGCCAGCAGCGTAGAGGGTTGGGCAGGGGGTCTCTCTGGAAACACCATATATTTT.

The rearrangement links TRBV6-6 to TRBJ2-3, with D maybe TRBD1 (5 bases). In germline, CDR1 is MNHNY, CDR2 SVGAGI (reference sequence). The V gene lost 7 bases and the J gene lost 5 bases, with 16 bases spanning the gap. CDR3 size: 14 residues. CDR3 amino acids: CASNLDSTEDTQYF. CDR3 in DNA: TGTGCCAGCAACCTAGACAGTACGGAAGATACGCAGTATTTT.

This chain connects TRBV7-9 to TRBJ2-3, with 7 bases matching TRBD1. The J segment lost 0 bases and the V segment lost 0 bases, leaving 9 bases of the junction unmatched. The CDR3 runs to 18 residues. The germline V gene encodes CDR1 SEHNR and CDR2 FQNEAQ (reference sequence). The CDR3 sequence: CASSLAPGQDPSTDTQYF. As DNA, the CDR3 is TGTGCCAGCAGCTTAGCACCCGGACAGGATCCTAGCACAGATACGCAGTATTTT.

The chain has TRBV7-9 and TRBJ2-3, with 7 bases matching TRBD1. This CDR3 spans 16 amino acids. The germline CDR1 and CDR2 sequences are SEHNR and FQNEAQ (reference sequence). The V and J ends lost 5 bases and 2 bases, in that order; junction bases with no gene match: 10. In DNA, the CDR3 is TGTGCCAGCAGCCAACCGACAGGGCTGGACACAGATACGCAGTATTTT. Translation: CASSQPTGLDTDTQYF.

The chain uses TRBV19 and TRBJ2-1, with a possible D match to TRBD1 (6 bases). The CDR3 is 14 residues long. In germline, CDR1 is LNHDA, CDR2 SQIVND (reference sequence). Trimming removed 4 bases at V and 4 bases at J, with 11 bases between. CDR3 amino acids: CASSTRGHYNEQFF. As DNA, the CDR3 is TGTGCCAGTAGTACCAGGGGCCATTACAATGAGCAGTTCTTC.

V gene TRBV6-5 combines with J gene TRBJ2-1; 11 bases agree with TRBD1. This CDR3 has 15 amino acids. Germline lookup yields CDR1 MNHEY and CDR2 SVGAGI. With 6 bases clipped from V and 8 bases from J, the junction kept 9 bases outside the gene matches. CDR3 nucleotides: TGTGCCAGCAGGACGGGACAGGGGGTCAGAGATGAGCAGTTCTTC. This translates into CASRTGQGVRDEQFF.

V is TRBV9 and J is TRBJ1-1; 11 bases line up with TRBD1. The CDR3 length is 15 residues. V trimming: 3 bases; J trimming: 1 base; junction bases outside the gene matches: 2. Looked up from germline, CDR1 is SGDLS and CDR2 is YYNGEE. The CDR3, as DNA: TGTGCCAGCAGCGATGGGACAGGGGGGAACACTGAAGCTTTCTTT. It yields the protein CASSDGTGGNTEAFF.

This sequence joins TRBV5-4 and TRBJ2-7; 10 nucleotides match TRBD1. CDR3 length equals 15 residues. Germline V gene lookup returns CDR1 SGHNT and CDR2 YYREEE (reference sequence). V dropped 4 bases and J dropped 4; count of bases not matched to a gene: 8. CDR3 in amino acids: CASSPDRGGLYEQYF. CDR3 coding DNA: TGTGCCAGCAGCCCGGACAGGGGGGGGTTGTACGAGCAGTACTTC.

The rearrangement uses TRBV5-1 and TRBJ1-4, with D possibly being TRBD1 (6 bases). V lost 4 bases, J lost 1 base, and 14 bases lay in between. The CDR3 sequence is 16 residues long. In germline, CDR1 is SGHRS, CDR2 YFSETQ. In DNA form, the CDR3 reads TGCGCCAGCAGCCGGGGGGGCGGAATAACTAATGAAAAACTGTTTTTT. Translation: CASSRGGGITNEKLFF.

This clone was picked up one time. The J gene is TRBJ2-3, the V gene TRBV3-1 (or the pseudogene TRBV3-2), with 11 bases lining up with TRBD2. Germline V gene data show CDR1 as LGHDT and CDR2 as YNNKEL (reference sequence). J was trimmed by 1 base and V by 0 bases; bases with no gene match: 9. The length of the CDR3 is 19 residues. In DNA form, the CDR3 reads TGTGCCAGCAGCCAAGAGGGCCTAGCGGGGGGACCTGGCACAGATACGCAGTATTTT. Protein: CASSQEGLAGGPGTDTQYF.

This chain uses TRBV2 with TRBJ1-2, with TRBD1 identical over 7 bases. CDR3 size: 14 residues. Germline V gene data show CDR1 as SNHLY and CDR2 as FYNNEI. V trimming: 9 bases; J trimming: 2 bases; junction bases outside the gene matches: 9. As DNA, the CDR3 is TGTGCCAGTCGTCGAGACAGGGAAAACTATGGCTACACCTTC. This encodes CASRRDRENYGYTF.

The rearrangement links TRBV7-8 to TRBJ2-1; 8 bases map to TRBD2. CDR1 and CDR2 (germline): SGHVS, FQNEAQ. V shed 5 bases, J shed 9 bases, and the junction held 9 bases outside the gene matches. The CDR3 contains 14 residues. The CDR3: CASSPSGRAIEQFF. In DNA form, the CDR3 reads TGTGCCAGCAGCCCTTCCGGGAGGGCGATTGAGCAGTTCTTC.